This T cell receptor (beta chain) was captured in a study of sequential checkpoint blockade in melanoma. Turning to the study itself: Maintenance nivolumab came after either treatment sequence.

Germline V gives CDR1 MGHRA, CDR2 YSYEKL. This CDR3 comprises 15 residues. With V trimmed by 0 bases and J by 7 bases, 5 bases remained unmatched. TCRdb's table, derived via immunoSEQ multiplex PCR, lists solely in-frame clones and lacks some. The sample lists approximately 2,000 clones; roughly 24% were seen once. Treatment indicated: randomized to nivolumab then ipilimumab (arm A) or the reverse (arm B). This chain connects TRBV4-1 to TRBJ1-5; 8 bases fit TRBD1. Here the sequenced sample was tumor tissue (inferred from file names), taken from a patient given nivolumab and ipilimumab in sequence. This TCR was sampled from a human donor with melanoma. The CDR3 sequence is CASSQDIRGHQPQHF. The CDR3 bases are TGCGCCAGCAGCCAAGATATCAGGGGGCACCAGCCCCAGCATTTT.